A selection of T cell receptor beta chains follows, all from one sample in a study of metastatic and nonmetastatic thyroid tumors. TCRdb re-called clones via MiXCR from the PCR reads. The sample has about 15,000 clones, approximately 25% seen once; the top ten hold 15%. Sequences were obtained from adjacent normal tissue. All receptors come from a female donor with papillary thyroid cancer or a benign thyroid nodule (not recorded which). Some clones in this sample may be carry-over from other donors' samples. CDR3s include the opening cysteine and the closing phenylalanine or tryptophan.

v_call cdr3_aa
TRBV28 CASSLRSEAFF
TRBV5-1 CASSLELAASGYEQYF
TRBV27 CASSQTGTYNEQFF
TRBV19 CASSSYSNTEAFF
TRBV15 CATSTGERARVFF
TRBV28 CASKGPLGGTDTQYF
TRBV6-1 CASRWRFDTEAFF
TRBV6-2/TRBV6-3 CASSYTSGTSISYYEQYF
TRBV3-1 CASSFRTANYGYTF
TRBV27 CASSLLRHPNTEAFF
TRBV30 CAWSESTEQYF
TRBV10-3 CAISESEIITYEQYF
TRBV10-3 CATTPGLARYEQYF
TRBV3-1 CASSQTSGGAPGELFF
TRBV7-9 CASSLGQNTGELFF
TRBV6-5 CASSYGVRTGELFF
TRBV6-1 CASNHFPWGDTDTQYF
TRBV20-1 CSARPHRDRGLYSNQPQHF
TRBV5-6 CASSLGGWEDYGYTF
TRBV28 CASSSSYTPAGELFF
TRBV5-1 CASRQGHEQFF
TRBV27 CASSPRSRLEQFF
TRBV20-1 CSASGEGEQYF
TRBV5-5 CASSTRQGTHTDTQYF
TRBV7-3 CASSLAGTAEQYF
TRBV7-3 CASSLTPYIHSYNEQFF
TRBV5-1 CASRGQPNTEAFF
TRBV27 CASSFLTGGNYGYTF
TRBV6-1 CASSPRTANTGELFF
TRBV7-6 CASRGSTYEQYF
TRBV20-1 CSARPYYEQYF
TRBV7-2 CASSLAGLTNSPLHF
TRBV6-1 CASTLGDTIYF
TRBV4-2 CASSQGTGNTDTQYF
TRBV5-1 CASSPDRVRGYTF
TRBV7-8 CASSLMGTGAGANVLTF
TRBV10-1 CASSESLGVANTGELFF
TRBV12-3/TRBV12-4 CASSNLLRGYYGYTF
TRBV7-3 CASSLSRPDTQYF
TRBV6-1 CASSDAGPQHF
TRBV7-2 CASSPRSGMNTEAFF
TRBV6-1 CASGPGPNYGYTF
TRBV7-8 CASSLVEYEQYF
TRBV19 CASSIGAAWDTQHF
TRBV18 CASSPLQGARETQYF
TRBV6-2/TRBV6-3 CASSYSGPYEQYF
TRBV5-1 CASSVAGGRGETQYF
TRBV12-3/TRBV12-4 CASSFFAGANEQFF
TRBV6-1 CASSFWTGVFNTEAFF